The rows below give T cell receptor beta chains drawn from one sample of a study of cytomegalovirus exposure and HLA in healthy donors. This table comes from immunoSEQ multiplex PCR, and its TCRdb copy is limited to in-frame clones, with some not included. Of tens of thousands of clones in the sample, approximately 90% were seen once. Sequencing used PBMCs. Every receptor here comes from a boy between 10 and 17 years old in good health and CMV-seronegative. CDR3s include the opening cysteine and the closing phenylalanine or tryptophan. Fields, in order: D gene, V gene, clone size, J gene, CDR3 protein, CDR3 DNA. D genes are given only for firm matches. Not every row has a clone size; where given, it reads once, few, many or a size class.

D: TRBD1
V: TRBV4-1
size: -
J: TRBJ1-2
CDR3: CASSQEQGQTNYGYTF
DNA: TGCGCCAGCAGCCAAGAACAGGGGCAGACTAACTATGGCTACACCTTC

D: TRBD1
V: TRBV28
size: -
J: TRBJ2-4
CDR3: CASSRQGGWNIQYF
DNA: TGTGCCAGCAGTAGACAGGGTGGATGGAACATTCAGTACTTC

D: TRBD1
V: TRBV4-3
size: few
J: TRBJ2-2
CDR3: CASSQDYGTGVGELFF
DNA: TGCGCCAGCAGCCAAGATTACGGGACAGGGGTCGGGGAGCTGTTTTTT

D: TRBD1
V: TRBV14
size: -
J: TRBJ2-7
CDR3: CASSQEGTGGGYEQYF
DNA: TGTGCCAGCAGCCAAGAAGGGACAGGGGGCGGCTACGAGCAGTACTTC

D: -
V: TRBV28
size: -
J: TRBJ1-5
CDR3: CASSLYGSNQPQHF
DNA: TGTGCCAGCAGTTTATACGGTAGCAATCAGCCCCAGCATTTT

D: TRBD1
V: TRBV7-8
size: once
J: TRBJ1-5
CDR3: CASSLAPQGTQPQHF
DNA: TGTGCCAGCAGCTTAGCGCCACAGGGGACTCAGCCCCAGCATTTT

D: TRBD2
V: TRBV7-9
size: -
J: TRBJ2-3
CDR3: CASSSRTSGGTDTQYF
DNA: TGTGCCAGCAGCAGTCGGACTAGCGGGGGCACAGATACGCAGTATTTT

D: TRBD1
V: TRBV6-8
size: -
J: TRBJ2-7
CDR3: CASSRDSEKVKPYEQYF
DNA: TGTGCCAGCAGTAGGGACAGCGAAAAAGTGAAGCCATACGAGCAGTACTTC

D: TRBD1
V: TRBV19
size: -
J: TRBJ1-5
CDR3: CAGLSDRDLSNQPQHF
DNA: TGTGCCGGCCTCAGCGACAGGGATTTGAGCAATCAGCCCCAGCATTTT

D: -
V: TRBV7-2
size: -
J: TRBJ1-6
CDR3: CASSLGGISPLHF
DNA: TGTGCCAGCAGCCTCGGAGGGATTTCACCCCTCCACTTT

D: TRBD1
V: TRBV29-1
size: -
J: TRBJ2-3
CDR3: CSVSTGASTDTQYF
DNA: TGCAGCGTATCGACAGGGGCTAGCACAGATACGCAGTATTTT

D: TRBD1
V: TRBV2
size: -
J: TRBJ1-5
CDR3: CASSENSGGYQPQHF
DNA: TGTGCCAGCAGCGAAAACTCAGGGGGCTATCAGCCCCAGCATTTT

D: TRBD1
V: TRBV7-8
size: -
J: TRBJ1-4
CDR3: CASSMGTGGEKLFF
DNA: TGTGCCAGCAGCATGGGGACAGGCGGGGAAAAACTGTTTTTT

D: -
V: TRBV5-1
size: -
J: TRBJ1-6
CDR3: CASSLEAGGPPLHF
DNA: TGCGCCAGCAGCTTGGAGGCGGGGGGCCCACCCCTCCACTTT

D: TRBD2
V: TRBV10-2
size: -
J: TRBJ2-5
CDR3: CASRGILAGDQETQYF
DNA: TGCGCCAGCAGGGGTATCCTAGCGGGGGACCAAGAGACCCAGTACTTC

D: -
V: TRBV7-2
size: -
J: TRBJ1-3
CDR3: CASSLGHIAGNTIYF
DNA: TGTGCCAGCAGCTTAGGACATATAGCTGGAAACACCATATATTTT

D: TRBD1
V: TRBV29-1
size: -
J: TRBJ2-5
CDR3: CSAGQGWEETQYF
DNA: TGCAGCGCTGGACAGGGCTGGGAGGAGACCCAGTACTTC

D: -
V: TRBV4-1
size: -
J: TRBJ2-5
CDR3: CASSQEMEVPETQYF
DNA: TGCGCCAGCAGCCAAGAGATGGAGGTGCCAGAGACCCAGTACTTC

D: TRBD1
V: TRBV6-1
size: -
J: TRBJ1-2
CDR3: CASSASRDRVVRGYTF
DNA: TGTGCCAGCAGTGCCAGCCGGGACAGGGTAGTAAGAGGCTACACCTTC

D: -
V: TRBV7-2
size: -
J: TRBJ2-1
CDR3: CASSWSYDNEQFF
DNA: TGTGCCAGCAGCTGGTCCTACGACAATGAGCAGTTCTTC

D: TRBD1
V: TRBV27
size: once
J: TRBJ2-7
CDR3: CASSPDRGGYEQYF
DNA: TGTGCCAGCAGCCCTGACAGGGGCGGCTACGAGCAGTACTTC

D: -
V: TRBV19
size: -
J: TRBJ1-6
CDR3: CASCKSSYNSPLHF
DNA: TGTGCCAGTTGTAAGAGCTCCTATAATTCACCCCTCCACTTT

D: -
V: TRBV28
size: -
J: TRBJ2-1
CDR3: CASSSGFRYNEQFF
DNA: TGTGCCAGCAGTTCAGGGTTCCGCTACAATGAGCAGTTCTTC

D: -
V: TRBV5-4
size: -
J: TRBJ2-5
CDR3: CASSAAGAEETQYF
DNA: TGTGCCAGCAGCGCCGCGGGGGCTGAGGAGACCCAGTACTTC

D: TRBD1
V: TRBV5-1
size: once
J: TRBJ1-6
CDR3: CASSLGTGGDSPLHF
DNA: TGCGCCAGCAGCTTAGGGACAGGGGGTGATTCACCCCTCCACTTT

D: TRBD1
V: TRBV15
size: -
J: TRBJ2-2
CDR3: CATTPGQGVTGELFF
DNA: TGTGCCACCACCCCGGGACAGGGGGTGACCGGGGAGCTGTTTTTT

D: TRBD1
V: TRBV7-2
size: -
J: TRBJ2-5
CDR3: CASSPRTGRQETQYF
DNA: TGTGCCAGCAGCCCGCGGACAGGGAGGCAAGAGACCCAGTACTTC

D: TRBD2
V: TRBV6-1
size: -
J: TRBJ2-3
CDR3: CASSERPSGGKGTDTQYF
DNA: TGTGCCAGCAGTGAAAGACCTAGCGGGGGGAAGGGAACAGATACGCAGTATTTT

D: -
V: TRBV5-1
size: -
J: TRBJ2-1
CDR3: CASSLMYNEQFF
DNA: TGCGCCAGCAGCCTTATGTACAATGAGCAGTTCTTC

D: -
V: TRBV27
size: -
J: TRBJ2-7
CDR3: CASALGRTYEQYF
DNA: TGTGCCAGCGCCCTGGGCCGAACCTACGAGCAGTACTTC

D: TRBD2
V: TRBV5-6
size: once
J: TRBJ2-5
CDR3: CASSFGGGVQETQYF
DNA: TGTGCCAGCAGCTTTGGCGGGGGAGTCCAAGAGACCCAGTACTTC

D: -
V: TRBV7-9
size: -
J: TRBJ2-2
CDR3: CASSFSPLPPNTGELFF
DNA: TGTGCCAGCAGCTTCTCTCCACTGCCCCCGAACACCGGGGAGCTGTTTTTT

D: -
V: TRBV7-6
size: -
J: TRBJ2-3
CDR3: CASSQGGRGTDTQYF
DNA: TGTGCCAGCAGCCAAGGGGGGAGGGGGACAGATACGCAGTATTTT

D: -
V: TRBV5-1
size: -
J: TRBJ2-7
CDR3: CASSFDSTYEQYF
DNA: TGCGCCAGCAGCTTTGACAGCACCTACGAGCAGTACTTC

D: -
V: TRBV19
size: few
J: TRBJ2-7
CDR3: CASSLSTSSSYEQYF
DNA: TGTGCCAGTAGTTTATCCACCTCGAGCTCCTACGAGCAGTACTTC

D: TRBD2
V: TRBV28
size: -
J: TRBJ2-7
CDR3: CASSYLAGGYEQYF
DNA: TGTGCCAGCAGTTATCTAGCGGGTGGATACGAGCAGTACTTC

D: TRBD1
V: TRBV4-3
size: -
J: TRBJ1-5
CDR3: CASSPGTGDQPQHF
DNA: TGCGCCAGCAGCCCAGGGACAGGGGATCAGCCCCAGCATTTT

D: -
V: TRBV14
size: -
J: TRBJ2-7
CDR3: CASSQSRGVGEQYF
DNA: TGTGCCAGCAGCCAAAGCAGGGGTGTAGGGGAGCAGTACTTC

D: -
V: TRBV4-1
size: -
J: TRBJ2-3
CDR3: CASSQGLPLTPTDTQYF
DNA: TGCGCCAGCAGCCAGGGACTCCCACTAACGCCCACAGATACGCAGTATTTT

D: TRBD1
V: TRBV7-9
size: once
J: TRBJ1-6
CDR3: CASSLGQGTSPLHF
DNA: TGTGCCAGCAGCTTAGGACAGGGGACGTCACCCCTCCACTTT